The 24 T cell receptor beta chains given below trace back to one sample, sequenced in a study of Ad26.COV2.S vaccination and SARS-CoV-2 variants. Specified treatment: roughly 20 received Ad26.COV2.S at low or high dose, single or two shots; about five received placebo; per-sample allocation not given. Sampling occurred on day 63 after the first vaccine or placebo injection. Produced via immunoSEQ multiplex PCR; TCRdb's table is partial and in-frame only. The data show 380,000 or so clones, 75% to 90% seen once. The material sequenced was peripheral blood, taken in a trial of Ad26.COV2.S vaccine versus placebo. The receptors stem from a person aged 18-60 years who received the Ad26.COV2.S COVID-19 vaccine or a placebo.

This clone was seen just once. The gene calls are TRBV24-1 and TRBJ2-6, with 9 bases that match TRBD1. In germline, CDR1 is KGHDR, CDR2 SFDVKD. This CDR3 comprises 19 residues. With V trimmed by 2 bases and J by 1 base, 8 bases remained unmatched. CDR3 sequence reads: CATSDSSGTGLSGANVLTF. CDR3 coding DNA: TGTGCCACCAGTGATTCCTCCGGGACAGGGTTGTCTGGGGCCAACGTCCTGACTTTC.

The rearrangement links TRBV6-2 or TRBV6-3 to TRBJ2-2; possible D gene TRBD1, 7 bases. The CDR3 is 19 residues long. The V end was cut by 0 bases, the J end by 3 bases, with 20 bases between. Germline values: CDR1 MNHEY, CDR2 SVGEGT. CDR3 loop: CASSYSGTAGTSYTGELFF. The CDR3 region has the DNA TGTGCCAGCAGTTACTCCGGGACAGCCGGGACTTCCTACACCGGGGAGCTGTTTTTT.

This sequence joins TRBV5-4 and TRBJ2-7, with 11 nucleotides matching TRBD2. The germline gives CDR1 SGHNT, CDR2 YYREEE (reference sequence). This CDR3 is built from 14 residues. With V trimmed by 4 bases and J by 4 bases, 4 bases remained unmatched. Here the CDR3 reads CASSRLAGKYEQYF. The CDR3 nucleotides read TGTGCCAGCAGCCGACTAGCGGGAAAATACGAGCAGTACTTC.

This chain uses TRBV9 with TRBJ2-7; D may match TRBD1 or TRBD2 (5 bases each). Per the germline V gene, CDR1 is SGDLS and CDR2 is YYNGEE. Between the trimmed V and J ends, which lost 4 bases and 6 bases, there was a span of 14 bases. This CDR3 is built from 13 residues. CDR3 DNA: TGTGCCAGCAGCAGAGGGGACGGGACCGAGCAGTACTTC. Translating it yields CASSRGDGTEQYF.

The chain is built from TRBV5-1 and TRBJ1-1; D gene ambiguous. The germline CDR1 and CDR2 sequences are SGHRS and YFSETQ. CDR3 length: 15 amino acids. Trimming removed 2 bases at V and 9 bases at J, with 20 bases between. The CDR3 bases are TGCGCCAGCAGCTTAGTCATCGGCCCCTTGAGTCAAGCTTTCTTT. Residues: CASSLVIGPLSQAFF.

The chain employs TRBV2 and TRBJ2-7, with D perhaps matching TRBD1 (6 bases). The V gene lost 6 bases and the J gene lost 2 bases, with 17 bases spanning the gap. Germline-derived CDR1 and CDR2 are SNHLY and FYNNEI. The CDR3 extends over 15 amino acids. CDR3 sequence reads: CASSFGTPLTYEQYF. DNA of the CDR3: TGTGCCAGCAGCTTTGGGACACCTTTGACCTACGAGCAGTACTTC.

This clone was counted a few times. The chain couples TRBV4-3 to TRBJ1-2, with D perhaps matching TRBD1 (6 bases). The CDR3 is 15 residues long. CDR1 is LGHNA, CDR2 YSLEER, per germline. V lost 2 bases, J lost 2 bases, and 12 bases lay in between. The CDR3: CASSQTGGRNYGYTF. CDR3 coding DNA: TGCGCCAGCAGCCAAACGGGGGGGCGGAACTATGGCTACACCTTC.

J is TRBJ2-2 and V is TRBV27; no definite D call. The CDR3 runs to 12 residues. Trimming cost V 7 bases and J 7 bases, with 10 bases left between them. Per the germline V gene, CDR1 is MNHEY and CDR2 is SMNVEV (reference sequence). As DNA, the CDR3 is TGTGCCAGCAAGGCGGTTGGCGGGGAGCTGTTTTTT. As protein: CASKAVGGELFF.

The rearrangement links TRBV6-5 to TRBJ2-1, with D perhaps matching TRBD1 (6 bases). Trimming took off 7 bases at V and 8 bases at J, with 15 bases between the two ends. CDR3 size: 13 residues. CDR1 is MNHEY, CDR2 SVGAGI, per germline. This CDR3 reads CASNRDPIDEQFF. For the CDR3, the DNA is TGTGCCAGCAACAGGGACCCAATCGATGAGCAGTTCTTC.

The chain joins TRBV19 to TRBJ2-2; no firm D call. CDR3 length: 13 residues. The germline gives CDR1 LNHDA, CDR2 SQIVND (reference sequence). V lost 3 bases to trimming and J lost 6 bases, with 8 bases between them. The CDR3 DNA reads as TGTGCCAGTAGTATTCAGATTCCCGGGGAGCTGTTTTTT. Translation: CASSIQIPGELFF.

This chain links TRBV25-1 with TRBJ2-1; 10 bases are a match to TRBD2. Germline V CDR1 and CDR2: MGHDK, SYGVNS. Germline trimming cut 8 bases from V and 8 bases from J; bases unmatched to any gene: 6. The CDR3 extends over 13 amino acids. The CDR3 is CASGRSGRDEQFF. CDR3 DNA sequence: TGTGCCAGCGGAAGGAGCGGGAGGGATGAGCAGTTCTTC.

The rearrangement links TRBV19 to TRBJ2-6; TRBD1 agrees at 7 bases. Germline V gene lookup returns CDR1 LNHDA and CDR2 SQIVND (reference sequence). The CDR3 spans 16 residues. Trimming cost V 5 bases and J 0 bases; bases outside gene matches: 4. The CDR3 here is CASSGQAYSGANVLTF. As DNA, the CDR3 is TGTGCCAGTAGTGGACAGGCCTACTCTGGGGCCAACGTCCTGACTTTC.

The chain has TRBV3-1 (or the pseudogene TRBV3-2) and TRBJ1-5; TRBD1 might be the D (5 bases). This CDR3 is built from 15 residues. The V end was cut by 1 base, the J end by 4 bases, with 11 bases between. Germline CDR1 and CDR2: LGHDT and YNNKEL (reference sequence). CDR3 sequence (DNA): TGTGCCAGCAGCCAAGGCAGGGAGCGGAATCAGCCCCAGCATTTT. This translates into CASSQGRERNQPQHF.

The CDR3 DNA is TGTGCCAGCAGCGTTTCTGACCGGACAGATACGCAGTATTTT. This encodes CASSVSDRTDTQYF. The chain is built from TRBV9 and TRBJ2-3; D unresolved. Germline CDR1 SGDLS, CDR2 YYNGEE. The V and J ends lost 2 bases and 3 bases respectively, with 10 bases between them. The CDR3 covers 14 residues.

In this sample, this clone turned up a few times. The CDR3 DNA reads TGCGCCAGCAGCCTGGGCAGGGGAGGAATCCAAGAGACCCAGTACTTC. It yields the protein CASSLGRGGIQETQYF. The V gene is TRBV5-1, the J gene TRBJ2-5, with D perhaps matching TRBD1 or TRBD2 (6 bases each). Germline assignment: CDR1 SGHRS and CDR2 YFSETQ. The CDR3 spans 16 residues. Deletions cut 4 bases from V and 1 base from J, with 17 bases between.

On this clone: The sample has other DNA sequences that encode this CDR3 too. This chain joins TRBV5-6 and TRBJ2-3; no reliable D call. Trimming took 1 base from V and 6 from J, leaving 3 bases between them. The V gene's germline CDR1 is SGHDT and CDR2 YYEEEE. The CDR3 contains 11 residues. The CDR3 nucleotides are TGTGCCAGCAGCTTGACGGATACGCAGTATTTT. Its protein product is CASSLTDTQYF. Based on the CDR3 plus reference TRBV5-6 and TRBJ2-3, the full variable domain is DAGVTQSPTHLIKTRGQQVTLRCSPKSGHDTVSWYQQALGQGPQFIFQYYEEEERQRGNFPDRFSGHQFPNYSSELNVNALLLGDSALYLCASSLTDTQYFGPGTRLTVL.

The genes are TRBV12-3 or TRBV12-4 and TRBJ2-1; D remains ambiguous. The CDR3 is 11 residues long. V gave up 1 base and J gave up 9 bases, with 4 bases separating them. CDR3 loop: CASSLGGEQFF. CDR3 DNA sequence: TGTGCCAGCAGTTTAGGGGGTGAGCAGTTCTTC.

This clone was seen repeatedly, ten times or more. This sequence joins TRBV21-1 and TRBJ2-1; the D call of TRBD2 is as the table states it, not checked on the DNA. TRBV21-1 is a documented pseudogene. This CDR3 comprises 16 residues. Here the CDR3 reads CARLIAGRGSYNEQFF. Here the CDR3 DNA reads TGTGCCAGATTAATAGCGGGGCGGGGCTCCTACAATGAGCAGTTCTTC.

The chain carries TRBV12-3 or TRBV12-4 and TRBJ2-3, with D possibly TRBD1 on 6 matching bases. The V end lost 5 bases, the J end lost 9 bases, and 9 bases lay between the germline ends. CDR3 length equals 11 residues. The CDR3, as DNA: TGTGCCAGCAGTCCCCAGGGGACGCAGTATTTT. Its translation is CASSPQGTQYF.

This chain uses TRBV12-3 or TRBV12-4 with TRBJ1-1; D is ambiguous. The CDR3 loop spans 13 amino acids. The V gene lost 3 bases and the J gene lost 3 bases, with 8 bases spanning the gap. CDR3 residues: CASSLGTYTEAFF. CDR3 nucleotides: TGTGCCAGCAGTTTGGGTACGTACACTGAAGCTTTCTTT.

V usage is TRBV18 and J usage is TRBJ1-1; the D is unclear. The germline gives CDR1 KGHSH, CDR2 LQKENI. V lost 3 bases and J 9 bases, leaving 20 bases between the germline ends. The CDR3 is made up of 15 amino acids. CDR3 sequence reads: CASSPDRTNPPKAFF. The CDR3 region has the DNA TGTGCCAGCTCACCTGATAGGACTAATCCTCCAAAAGCTTTCTTT.

This chain uses TRBV10-1 with TRBJ2-3; possibly TRBD1 for D (6 bases). The CDR3 is 14 residues long. Germline V lookup: CDR1 WNHNN, CDR2 SYGVQD (reference sequence). V was shortened by 7 bases and J by 0 bases, with 11 bases between the two germline ends. This CDR3 is CASTSGQSTDTQYF. CDR3 nucleotides: TGCGCCAGCACGTCTGGACAGAGCACAGATACGCAGTATTTT.

The genes are TRBV9 and TRBJ2-1; TRBD2 is a possible D gene (7 bases). The germline gives CDR1 SGDLS, CDR2 YYNGEE. V lost 0 bases and J 4 bases, leaving 11 bases between the germline ends. This CDR3 has 15 residues. CDR3 region: CASSVVGGRYNEQFF. CDR3 coding DNA: TGTGCCAGCAGCGTAGTGGGGGGGCGTTACAATGAGCAGTTCTTC.

The chain couples TRBV27 to TRBJ2-3, with 13 bases that match TRBD2. After removal of 5 bases from V and 2 bases from J, the junction contained 1 base not matched to a gene. Germline CDR1 MNHEY, CDR2 SMNVEV (reference sequence). This CDR3 contains 15 residues. The CDR3 DNA reads as TGTGCCAGCAGTGGGACTAGCGGGAACACAGATACGCAGTATTTT. It encodes CASSGTSGNTDTQYF.